The 28 T cell receptor beta chains given below trace back to one sample, sequenced in a study of long-term antiretroviral therapy in people with HIV. The run of the v3.0 immunoSEQ assay was at survey level. Clones were read by immunoSEQ multiplex PCR, and TCRdb kept only the in-frame ones, dropping some. Of fewer than 30,000 clones in the sample, 85% to 90% were seen once. The material sequenced was unsorted PBMCs, taken about 4.3 years after starting antiretroviral therapy. These receptor sequences come from a young man with HIV.

The genes are TRBV15 and TRBJ2-7, with 14 positions matching TRBD2. V shed 0 bases and J 5 bases; nucleotides not matched to a gene: 12. CDR3 length equals 19 residues. CDR1 is LNHNV, CDR2 YYDKDF, per germline (reference sequence). CDR3 region: CATSRDGVTSGRADDEQYF. The CDR3 coding sequence is TGTGCCACCAGCAGAGATGGGGTGACTAGCGGGAGGGCCGATGACGAGCAGTACTTC.

This chain joins TRBV19 and TRBJ1-5; D perhaps matches TRBD1 (6 bases). CDR3 length: 18 residues. Germline V gene lookup returns CDR1 LNHDA and CDR2 SQIVND (reference sequence). V gave up 6 bases and J gave up 0 bases, with 21 bases separating them. The CDR3 DNA is TGTGCCAGTAGCGCCCCTAGGACAGTTTCGTATAGCAATCAGCCCCAGCATTTT. It encodes CASSAPRTVSYSNQPQHF.

The J gene is TRBJ2-7, the V gene TRBV6-5; D may be TRBD1 (5 bases). CDR1 and CDR2 from the germline V gene are MNHEY and SVGAGI. Trimming removed 2 bases from V and 6 bases from J, with 14 bases in between. This CDR3 spans 14 amino acids. The CDR3 DNA reads TGTGCCAGCAGTTACCTTAGGGGAATGGGCGAGCAGTACTTC. Translated: CASSYLRGMGEQYF.

On this clone: The junction and the germline gene differ at one end; a read error may be behind it. The chain employs TRBV6-5 and TRBJ1-2; D not resolved. Germline V gives CDR1 MNHEY, CDR2 SVGAGI. The CDR3 covers 13 residues. The CDR3 nucleotides are TGTGCCACCAAACGGAAGATTAACGATGGCTACACCTTC. Translated, it gives CATKRKINDGYTF.

V and J are TRBV7-8 and TRBJ1-5; D gene ambiguous. In germline, CDR1 is SGHVS, CDR2 FQNEAQ. CDR3 length: 13 amino acids. V was pared by 8 bases and J by 4 bases, with 12 bases between. The CDR3: CASGVEGNQPQHF. In DNA form, the CDR3 reads TGTGCCAGCGGGGTGGAAGGGAATCAGCCCCAGCATTTT.

This clone has only one observation. This rearrangement joins TRBV27 to TRBJ2-6, with a weak D call TRBD2 (5 bases). Germline CDR1 is MNHEY and CDR2 is SMNVEV (reference sequence). V was pared by 5 bases and J by 0 bases, with 23 bases between. The CDR3 runs to 20 residues. This CDR3 is CASSRLPGSPLSSGANVLTF. CDR3 bases: TGTGCCAGCAGTAGACTCCCGGGATCCCCACTGAGCTCTGGGGCCAACGTCCTGACTTTC.

This clone was counted a single time. This chain uses TRBV6-1 with TRBJ2-7, with D possibly called TRBD1 or TRBD2 (5 bases each). V lost 3 bases, J lost 4 bases, and 16 bases lay in between. CDR1 is MNHNS, CDR2 SASEGT, per germline. This CDR3 is built from 15 residues. The CDR3 reads CASSEFRDALYEQYF. The CDR3 coding sequence is TGTGCCAGCAGTGAGTTCCGGGACGCTCTGTACGAGCAGTACTTC.

In this sample, this clone turned up once. The chain couples TRBV6-5 to TRBJ1-2; 7 bases agree with TRBD1. With 2 bases clipped from V and 7 bases from J, the junction kept 4 bases outside the gene matches. The length of the CDR3 is 13 residues. Germline V lookup: CDR1 MNHEY, CDR2 SVGAGI. The DNA for the CDR3 is TGTGCCAGCAGTTACAGGGGGCTCGGTGGCTACACCTTC. Its translation is CASSYRGLGGYTF.

This clone was seen a few times. The chain employs TRBV25-1 and TRBJ2-7; perhaps TRBD1 as D (6 bases). CDR3 length: 13 amino acids. Germline CDR1 MGHDK, CDR2 SYGVNS. V was pared by 1 base and J by 7 bases, with 11 bases between. CDR3 loop: CASSEWAGEEQYF. The CDR3 nucleotides are TGTGCCAGCAGTGAATGGGCAGGGGAAGAGCAGTACTTC.

The sample holds a few counts of this clone. This sequence joins TRBV27 and TRBJ2-7; 11 positions agree with TRBD1. The CDR3 loop spans 14 amino acids. The V and J ends lost 8 bases and 3 bases, in that order; junction bases with no gene match: 6. Per the germline V gene, CDR1 is MNHEY and CDR2 is SMNVEV (reference sequence). CDR3 sequence reads: CASSPGTGGYEQYF. The CDR3 DNA reads as TGTGCCAGCTCCCCCGGGACAGGGGGCTACGAGCAGTACTTC.

This chain links TRBV2 with TRBJ2-7, with unresolved D. This CDR3 region has 11 residues. CDR1 and CDR2 from the germline V gene are SNHLY and FYNNEI. Trimming pared 4 bases from V and 5 bases from J, leaving 6 bases between. The chain's CDR3 is CASSGPDEQYF. The CDR3 nucleotides read TGTGCCAGCAGTGGACCAGACGAGCAGTACTTC.

The J gene is TRBJ1-4, the V gene TRBV7-2; D may be TRBD1 (5 bases). Trimming stripped 1 base from V and 13 bases from J, with 13 bases between. The V gene's germline CDR1 is SGHTA and CDR2 FQGNSA. The CDR3 totals 13 residues. This CDR3 is CASSLVGGVALFF. The CDR3 DNA is TGTGCCAGCAGCTTAGTGGGGGGGGTAGCACTGTTTTTT.

The chain recombines TRBV11-2 with TRBJ2-7, with D perhaps matching TRBD1 or TRBD2 (6 bases each). Per the germline V gene, CDR1 is SGHAT and CDR2 is FQNNGV. V lost 3 bases and J 2 bases, leaving 11 bases between the germline ends. CDR3 length: 14 amino acids. CDR3 sequence (DNA): TGTGCCAGCAGCTTCGGGGGCGCACCCTACGAGCAGTACTTC. Protein: CASSFGGAPYEQYF. The full variable domain, its missing parts supplied by reference TRBV11-2 and TRBJ2-7, is EAGVAQSPRYKIIEKRQSVAFWCNPISGHATLYWYQQILGQGPKLLIQFQNNGVVDDSQLPKDRFSAERLKGVDSTLKIQPAKLEDSAVYLCASSFGGAPYEQYFGPGTRLTVT.

V usage is TRBV15 and J usage is TRBJ2-1; D is perhaps TRBD1 (6 bases). The germline gives CDR1 LNHNV, CDR2 YYDKDF (reference sequence). Trimming stripped 1 base from V and 5 bases from J, with 12 bases between. The CDR3 extends over 15 amino acids. CDR3 protein: CATSRVGAGDNEQFF. The CDR3 coding sequence is TGTGCCACCAGCAGAGTAGGAGCAGGGGACAATGAGCAGTTCTTC. The full variable domain, with the rest looked up from reference TRBV15 and TRBJ2-1, is DAMVIQNPRYQVTQFGKPVTLSCSQTLNHNVMYWYQQKSSQAPKLLFHYYDKDFNNEADTPDNFQSRRPNTSFCFLDIRSPGLGDTAMYLCATSRVGAGDNEQFFGPGTRLTVL.

This chain joins TRBV28 and TRBJ1-2; the D gene is possibly TRBD1 (5 bases). Deletions cut 5 bases from V and 5 bases from J, with 12 bases between. The germline V gene has CDR1 MDHEN and CDR2 SYDVKM. The CDR3 is made up of 13 amino acids. This CDR3 reads CASSPPGLYGYTF. The CDR3 nucleotides are TGTGCCAGCAGTCCCCCAGGGCTTTATGGCTACACCTTC.

The chain carries TRBV2 and TRBJ1-4; TRBD1 matches 7 bases. In germline, CDR1 is SNHLY, CDR2 FYNNEI. There are 14 residues in the CDR3. After removal of 5 bases from V and 7 bases from J, the junction contained 7 bases not matched to a gene. CDR3: CASSPDREGEKLFF. CDR3 DNA sequence: TGTGCCAGCAGTCCTGACAGGGAGGGTGAAAAACTGTTTTTT.

The chain combines TRBV13 with TRBJ2-6, with 10 bases identical to TRBD1. Germline assignment: CDR1 PRHDT and CDR2 FYEKMQ (reference sequence). Unmatched junction bases numbered 7, after V lost 5 bases and J lost 0 bases. CDR3 length: 18 residues. CDR3 DNA: TGTGCCAGCAGCCCCGGACAGGGGGTTTTCTCTGGGGCCAACGTCCTGACTTTC. Protein sequence: CASSPGQGVFSGANVLTF.

This chain uses TRBV6-1 with TRBJ2-1; 9 nucleotides agree with TRBD2. Germline-derived CDR1 and CDR2 are MNHNS and SASEGT. Losses at the gene ends were 3 bases for V and 3 bases for J; bases not matched to a gene: 3. This CDR3 spans 15 amino acids. CDR3 in DNA: TGTGCCAGCAGTGACGCTAGCGGGGACTACAATGAGCAGTTCTTC. Amino acid sequence: CASSDASGDYNEQFF.

The chain joins TRBV9 to TRBJ2-3, with TRBD2 matching over 9 bases. Germline V gene data show CDR1 as SGDLS and CDR2 as YYNGEE. This CDR3 comprises 16 residues. The V and J ends lost 0 bases and 4 bases, in that order; junction bases with no gene match: 6. The DNA of the CDR3 is TGTGCCAGCAGCGTAGAAGCGGGGGGCCTAGCAGATACGCAGTATTTT. Amino acids: CASSVEAGGLADTQYF.

The chain joins TRBV7-3 to TRBJ2-1; 10 bases fit TRBD2. Germline V gene lookup returns CDR1 SGHTA and CDR2 FQGTGA. This CDR3 has 16 amino acids. V gave up 2 bases and J gave up 6 bases; unmatched junction bases: 7. Here the CDR3 DNA reads TGTGCCAGCAGCTTACAGAGCGGGGGGGAAGTCAATGAGCAGTTCTTC. Its protein product is CASSLQSGGEVNEQFF.

This sequence joins TRBV27 and TRBJ1-1; the D is unclear. V gave up 3 bases and J gave up 2 bases, with 7 bases separating them. Germline V gene lookup returns CDR1 MNHEY and CDR2 SMNVEV (reference sequence). The CDR3 contains 13 residues. DNA of the CDR3: TGTGCCAGCAGTTTTTCGATTAACACTGAAGCTTTCTTT. Translating gives CASSFSINTEAFF.

Judged by abundance, this clone is medium-sized. This chain links TRBV7-6 with TRBJ2-5; D uncertain. V lost 1 base, J lost 3 bases, and 6 bases lay in between. CDR1 and CDR2 from the germline V gene are SGHVS and FNYEAQ. The CDR3 has 13 amino acids. CDR3: CASSLGVEETQYF. The CDR3 region has the DNA TGTGCCAGCAGCTTAGGGGTCGAAGAGACCCAGTACTTC.

The chain recombines TRBV4-1 with TRBJ1-1, with TRBD1 identical over 8 bases. Germline lookup yields CDR1 MGHRA and CDR2 YSYEKL. The CDR3 length is 15 residues. Trimming cost V 1 base and J 4 bases; bases outside gene matches: 5. DNA of the CDR3: TGCGCCAGCAGCCAAGGACCAGGGGGCCGCACTGAAGCTTTCTTT. Protein: CASSQGPGGRTEAFF.

The chain has TRBV6-5 and TRBJ1-1; a weak D match, TRBD1 (5 bases). Trimming shortened V by 2 bases and J by 1 base, and 8 bases separated the two germline ends. Germline-derived CDR1 and CDR2 are MNHEY and SVGAGI. The CDR3 length is 14 residues. The CDR3 DNA sequence: TGTGCCAGCAGTTACAAGGACACGAACACTGAAGCTTTCTTT. Protein product: CASSYKDTNTEAFF.

This clone was counted a few times. The chain combines TRBV27 with TRBJ2-5, with 7 positions matching TRBD2. The germline CDR1 and CDR2 sequences are MNHEY and SMNVEV (reference sequence). The CDR3 extends over 16 amino acids. Trimming at V came to 6 bases and at J to 5 bases, leaving 15 bases not matched to a gene. This CDR3 reads CASRPTGGGVTETQYF. The CDR3 coding sequence is TGTGCCAGCAGACCAACGGGAGGCGGGGTAACGGAGACCCAGTACTTC.

The V call is TRBV10-3, the J call TRBJ1-2, with 7 bases lining up with TRBD1. There are 14 residues in the CDR3. J gave up 6 bases and V 6 bases, and 10 bases lay outside the gene matches. CDR1 is ENHRY, CDR2 SYGVKD, per germline. CDR3 amino acids: CAISLTGREDGYTF. CDR3 nucleotides: TGTGCCATCAGCTTGACAGGGCGGGAGGATGGCTACACCTTC.

The chain employs TRBV9 and TRBJ1-3, with D hard to call. The V end lost 0 bases, the J end lost 0 bases, and 16 bases lay between the germline ends. Germline CDR1 SGDLS, CDR2 YYNGEE. This CDR3 has 18 residues. The CDR3 spells CASSVGPSLGPSGNTIYF. The CDR3 region has the DNA TGTGCCAGCAGCGTAGGGCCCTCACTCGGACCCTCTGGAAACACCATATATTTT. Together with reference TRBV9 and TRBJ1-3, the CDR3 gives the full variable domain: DSGVTQTPKHLITATGQRVTLRCSPRSGDLSVYWYQQSLDQGLQFLIQYYNGEERAKGNILERFSAQQFPDLHSELNLSSLELGDSALYFCASSVGPSLGPSGNTIYFGEGSWLTVV.

V and J are TRBV27 and TRBJ1-4; 12 bases are shared with TRBD1. The CDR3 spans 16 residues. Germline assignment: CDR1 MNHEY and CDR2 SMNVEV (reference sequence). V was clipped by 4 bases and J by 7 bases; unmatched bases: 7. CDR3 residues: CASSSRRDRGLEKLFF. DNA of the CDR3: TGTGCCAGCAGTTCACGCCGGGACAGGGGGCTTGAAAAACTGTTTTTT. The full variable domain, its missing parts supplied by reference TRBV27 and TRBJ1-4, is EAQVTQNPRYLITVTGKKLTVTCSQNMNHEYMSWYRQDPGLGLRQIYYSMNVEVTDKGDVPEGYKVSRKEKRNFPLILESPSPNQTSLYFCASSSRRDRGLEKLFFGSGTQLSVL.